This TCR beta chain was sequenced in a study of shared clonotypes between healthy human individuals. Sequenced by immunoSEQ multiplex PCR; TCRdb stores in-frame clones only, minus some. The table lists 2,500,000 or so clones, 85% to 95% of them singletons. The TCR was taken from a man aged 18 to 35 in good health. Sequencing was done on a sample of naive CD4+ T cells sorted from blood. Subset given: CD45RA+ positively selected.

CDR3: CASSEALFGGNEKLFF. DNA of the CDR3: TGTGCCAGCAGTGAAGCGCTTTTCGGGGGGAATGAAAAACTGTTTTTT. The chain joins TRBV2 to TRBJ1-4, with D perhaps TRBD1 (5 bases). Germline CDR1 reads SNHLY; CDR2 reads FYNNEI. The CDR3 sequence is 16 residues long. Trimming stripped 0 bases from V and 5 bases from J, with 13 bases between.